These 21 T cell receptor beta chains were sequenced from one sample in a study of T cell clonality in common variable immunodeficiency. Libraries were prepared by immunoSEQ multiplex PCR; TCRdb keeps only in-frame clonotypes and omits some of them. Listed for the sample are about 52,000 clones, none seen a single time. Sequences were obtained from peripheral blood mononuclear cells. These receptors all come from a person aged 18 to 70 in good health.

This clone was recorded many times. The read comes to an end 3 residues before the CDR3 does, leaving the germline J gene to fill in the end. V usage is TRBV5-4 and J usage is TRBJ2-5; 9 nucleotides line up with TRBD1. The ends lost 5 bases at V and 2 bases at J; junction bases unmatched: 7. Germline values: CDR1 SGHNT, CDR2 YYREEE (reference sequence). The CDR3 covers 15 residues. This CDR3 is CASRKPGQGQETQYF. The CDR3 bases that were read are TGTGCCAGCAGAAAGCCGGGACAGGGACAAGAGACC.

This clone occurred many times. The CDR3 bases that were read are TGTGCCAGCAACCCCGGGACACACTACGAG. Encoded protein: CASNPGTHYE. The entire CDR3 sequence reads CASNPGTHYEQYF. The chain employs TRBV2 and TRBJ2-7; a weak D match, TRBD1 (6 bases). Read data end 3 residues before the CDR3 end; the end is taken from the germline J gene. Germline V gives CDR1 SNHLY, CDR2 FYNNEI. The CDR3 loop spans 13 amino acids. V was cut by 7 bases and J by 3 bases, with 13 bases left in between.

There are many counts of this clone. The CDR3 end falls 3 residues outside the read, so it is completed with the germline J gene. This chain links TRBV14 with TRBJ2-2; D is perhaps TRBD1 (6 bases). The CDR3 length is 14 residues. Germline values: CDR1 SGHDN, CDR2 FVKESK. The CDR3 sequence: CASSSPRGHEKLFF. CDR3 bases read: TGTGCCAGCAGCTCCCCCAGGGGACATGAAAAG.

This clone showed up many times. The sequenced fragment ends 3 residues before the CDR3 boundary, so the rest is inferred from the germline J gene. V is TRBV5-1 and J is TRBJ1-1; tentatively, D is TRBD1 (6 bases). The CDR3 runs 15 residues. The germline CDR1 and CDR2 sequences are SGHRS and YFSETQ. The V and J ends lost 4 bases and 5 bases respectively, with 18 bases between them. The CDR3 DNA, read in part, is TGCGCCAGCAGCCAGACAGGCACGGATGTTACTGAA. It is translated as CASSQTGTDVTE. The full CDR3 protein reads CASSQTGTDVTEAFF.

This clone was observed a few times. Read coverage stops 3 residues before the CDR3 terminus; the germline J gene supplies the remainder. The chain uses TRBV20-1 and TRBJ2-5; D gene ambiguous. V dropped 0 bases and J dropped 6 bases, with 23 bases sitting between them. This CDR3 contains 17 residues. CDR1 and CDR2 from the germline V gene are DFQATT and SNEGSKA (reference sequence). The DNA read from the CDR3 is TGCAGTGCTAGAGATCAAACCCGCCAGATTGGCAGGAAGACC. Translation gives CSARDQTRQIGRKT. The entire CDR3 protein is CSARDQTRQIGRKTQYF.

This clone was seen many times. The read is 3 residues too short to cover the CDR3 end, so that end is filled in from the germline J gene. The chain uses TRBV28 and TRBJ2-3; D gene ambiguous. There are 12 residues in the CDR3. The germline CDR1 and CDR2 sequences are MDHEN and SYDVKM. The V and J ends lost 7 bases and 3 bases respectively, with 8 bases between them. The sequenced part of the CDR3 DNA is TGTGCCAGCAACAGAGATACAGATACG. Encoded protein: CASNRDTDT. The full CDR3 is CASNRDTDTQYF.

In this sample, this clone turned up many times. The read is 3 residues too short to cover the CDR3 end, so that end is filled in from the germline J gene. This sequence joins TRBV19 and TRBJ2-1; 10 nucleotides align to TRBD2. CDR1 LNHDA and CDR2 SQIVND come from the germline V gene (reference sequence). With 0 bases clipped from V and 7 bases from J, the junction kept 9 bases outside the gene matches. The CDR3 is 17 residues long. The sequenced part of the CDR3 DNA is TGTGCCAGTAGTATAGATCCCTCTAGCGGGAGTCGTAATGAG. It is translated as CASSIDPSSGSRNE. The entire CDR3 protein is CASSIDPSSGSRNEQFF. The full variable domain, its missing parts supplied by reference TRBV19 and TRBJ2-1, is DGGITQSPKYLFRKEGQNVTLSCEQNLNHDAMYWYRQDPGQGLRLIYYSQIVNDFQKGDIAEGYSVSREKKESFPLTVTSAQKNPTAFYLCASSIDPSSGSRNEQFFGPGTRLTVL.

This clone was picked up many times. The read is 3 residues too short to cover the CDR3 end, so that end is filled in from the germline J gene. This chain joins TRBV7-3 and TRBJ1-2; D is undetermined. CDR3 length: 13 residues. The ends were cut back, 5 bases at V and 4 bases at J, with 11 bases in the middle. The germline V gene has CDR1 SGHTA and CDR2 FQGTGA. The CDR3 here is CASSPFEGYGYTF. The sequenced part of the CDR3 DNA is TGTGCCAGCAGCCCCTTCGAGGGCTATGGC.

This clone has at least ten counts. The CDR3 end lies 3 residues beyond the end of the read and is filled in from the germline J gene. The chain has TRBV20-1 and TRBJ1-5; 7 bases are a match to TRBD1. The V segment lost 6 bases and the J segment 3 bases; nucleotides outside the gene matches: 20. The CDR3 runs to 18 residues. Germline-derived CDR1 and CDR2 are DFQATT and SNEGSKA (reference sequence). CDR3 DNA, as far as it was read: TGCAGTGCAACCCGGAGGGGGCAGACAAATCGTATCAATCAGCCC. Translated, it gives CSATRRGQTNRINQP. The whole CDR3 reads CSATRRGQTNRINQPQHF.

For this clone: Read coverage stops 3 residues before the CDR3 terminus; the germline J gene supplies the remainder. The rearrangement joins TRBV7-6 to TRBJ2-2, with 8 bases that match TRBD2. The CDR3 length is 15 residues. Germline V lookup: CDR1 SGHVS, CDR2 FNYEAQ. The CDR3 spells CASRPTGGANEKLFF. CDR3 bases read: TGTGCCAGCAGACCTACGGGGGGGGCTAATGAAAAG.

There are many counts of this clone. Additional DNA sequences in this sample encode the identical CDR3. The CDR3 reads CSARGDRDYEQYF. The sequenced part of the CDR3 DNA is TGCAGTGCTAGGGGAGACAGGGACTACGAG. V gene TRBV20-1 combines with J gene TRBJ2-7; 7 nucleotides line up with TRBD1. The CDR3 is cut off 3 residues early in the read; its end comes from the germline J gene. The CDR3 spans 13 residues. The V and J ends lost 3 bases and 3 bases, in that order; junction bases with no gene match: 5. CDR1 DFQATT and CDR2 SNEGSKA come from the germline V gene (reference sequence).

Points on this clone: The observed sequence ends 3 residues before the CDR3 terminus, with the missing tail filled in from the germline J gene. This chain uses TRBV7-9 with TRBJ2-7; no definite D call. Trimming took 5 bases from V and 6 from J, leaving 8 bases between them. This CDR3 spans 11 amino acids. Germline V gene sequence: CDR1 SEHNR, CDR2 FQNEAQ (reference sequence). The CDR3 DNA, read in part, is TGTGCCAGCAGCCTTACGGGCGAG. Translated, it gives CASSLTGE. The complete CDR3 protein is CASSLTGEQYF.

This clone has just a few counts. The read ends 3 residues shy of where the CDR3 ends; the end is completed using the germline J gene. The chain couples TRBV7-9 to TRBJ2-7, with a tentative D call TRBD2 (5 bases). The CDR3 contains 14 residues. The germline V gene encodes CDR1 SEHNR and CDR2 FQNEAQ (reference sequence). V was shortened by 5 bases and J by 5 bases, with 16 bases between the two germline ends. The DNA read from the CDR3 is TGTGCCAGCAGCCGCGGACCAGCGGACGACGAG. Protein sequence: CASSRGPADDE. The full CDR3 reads CASSRGPADDEQYF.

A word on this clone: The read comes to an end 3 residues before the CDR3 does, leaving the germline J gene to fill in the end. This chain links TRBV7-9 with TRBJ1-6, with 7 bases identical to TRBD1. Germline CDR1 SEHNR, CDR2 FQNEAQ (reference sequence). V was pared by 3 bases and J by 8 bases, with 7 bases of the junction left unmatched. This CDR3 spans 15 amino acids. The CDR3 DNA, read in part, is TGTGCCAGCAGCTTTCCCGGAGGGACAGATTCACCC. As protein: CASSFPGGTDSP. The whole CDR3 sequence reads CASSFPGGTDSPLHF.

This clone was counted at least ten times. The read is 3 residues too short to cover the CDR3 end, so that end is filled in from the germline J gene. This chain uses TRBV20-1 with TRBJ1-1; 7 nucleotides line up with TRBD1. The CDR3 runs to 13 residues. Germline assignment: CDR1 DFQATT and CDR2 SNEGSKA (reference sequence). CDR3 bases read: TGCAGTGCACCGGGACAGCCGAATTTCGAA. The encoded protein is CSAPGQPNFE. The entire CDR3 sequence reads CSAPGQPNFEAFF.

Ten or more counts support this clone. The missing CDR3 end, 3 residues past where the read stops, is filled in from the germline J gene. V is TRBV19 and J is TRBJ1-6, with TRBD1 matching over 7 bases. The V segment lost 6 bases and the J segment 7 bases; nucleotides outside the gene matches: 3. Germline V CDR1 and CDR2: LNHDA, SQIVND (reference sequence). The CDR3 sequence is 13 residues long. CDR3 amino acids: CASSPGGNSPLHF. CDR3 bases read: TGTGCCAGTAGCCCAGGGGGGAATTCACCC.

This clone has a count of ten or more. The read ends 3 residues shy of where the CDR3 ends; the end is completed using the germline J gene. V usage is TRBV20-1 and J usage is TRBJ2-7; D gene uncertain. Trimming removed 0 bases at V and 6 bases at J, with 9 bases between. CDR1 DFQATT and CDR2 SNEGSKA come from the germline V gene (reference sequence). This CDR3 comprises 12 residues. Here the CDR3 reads CSARDYGSEQYF. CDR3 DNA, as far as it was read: TGCAGTGCTAGAGATTACGGTTCCGAG.

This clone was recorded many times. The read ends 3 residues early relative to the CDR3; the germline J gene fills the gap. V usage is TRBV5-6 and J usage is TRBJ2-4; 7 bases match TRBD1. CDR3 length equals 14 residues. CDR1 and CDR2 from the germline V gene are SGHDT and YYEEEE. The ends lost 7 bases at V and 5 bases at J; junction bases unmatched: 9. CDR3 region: CASGNRQGENIQYF. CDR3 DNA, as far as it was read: TGTGCCAGCGGAAACCGACAGGGTGAAAACATT.

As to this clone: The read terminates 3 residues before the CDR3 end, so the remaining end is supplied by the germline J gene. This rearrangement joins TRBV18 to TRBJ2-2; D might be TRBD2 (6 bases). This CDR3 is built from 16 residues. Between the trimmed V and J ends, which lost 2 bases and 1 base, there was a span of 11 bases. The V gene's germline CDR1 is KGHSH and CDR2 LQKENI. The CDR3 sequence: CASSPEAGRNTGELFF. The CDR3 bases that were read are TGTGCCAGCTCACCAGAGGCGGGGAGGAACACCGGGGAG.

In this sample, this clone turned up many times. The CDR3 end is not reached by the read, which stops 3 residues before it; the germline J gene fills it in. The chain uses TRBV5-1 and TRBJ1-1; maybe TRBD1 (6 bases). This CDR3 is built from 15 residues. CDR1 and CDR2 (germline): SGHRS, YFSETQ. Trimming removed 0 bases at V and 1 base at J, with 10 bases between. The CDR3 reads CASSLVGGANTEAFF. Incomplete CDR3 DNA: TGCGCCAGCAGCTTGGTAGGGGGTGCGAACACTGAA.

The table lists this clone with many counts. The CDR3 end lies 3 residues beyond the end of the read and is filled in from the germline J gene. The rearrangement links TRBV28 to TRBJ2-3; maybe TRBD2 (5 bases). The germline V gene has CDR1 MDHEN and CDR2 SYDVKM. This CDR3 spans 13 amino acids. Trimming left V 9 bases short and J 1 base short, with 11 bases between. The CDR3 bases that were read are TGTGCCAGTTGGCTCGGGGGCACAGATACG. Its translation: CASWLGGTDT. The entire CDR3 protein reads CASWLGGTDTQYF. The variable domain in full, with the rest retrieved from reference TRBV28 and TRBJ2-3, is DVKVTQSSRYLVKRTGEKVFLECVQDMDHENMFWYRQDPGLGLRLIYFSYDVKMKEKGDIPEGYSVSREKKERFSLILESASTNQTSMYLCASWLGGTDTQYFGPGTRLTVL.